This T cell receptor (beta chain) originates from a study of cytomegalovirus exposure and HLA in healthy donors. The study's findings and limits: Equally common other TCR beta chains were less clonally expanded than HLA-associated ones, a later analysis found.

PCR amplification relied on 60 Vbeta primers (plus 13 Jbeta primers). Sequencing was performed with immunoSEQ multiplex PCR; in TCRdb, only in-frame clones are kept and a portion is missing. The sample lists about 120,000 clones, 75% to 90% occurring once. CDR3 length: 14 amino acids. V shed 5 bases and J shed 10 bases, with 20 bases lying between them. The germline V gene encodes CDR1 SGHVS and CDR2 FQNEAQ. Each donor was nominally healthy when sampled (though unrecorded immune exposures were likely). In the case of this clone: Its antigen is undetermined.

Material for sequencing was PBMCs. V and J are TRBV7-8 and TRBJ1-1, with a tentative D call TRBD1 (6 bases). The receptor was derived from a young man in good health and CMV-seronegative. DNA for the CDR3: TGTGCCAGCAGCGATATCACAGGGTCATCGCGAGCTTTCTTT. It encodes CASSDITGSSRAFF.